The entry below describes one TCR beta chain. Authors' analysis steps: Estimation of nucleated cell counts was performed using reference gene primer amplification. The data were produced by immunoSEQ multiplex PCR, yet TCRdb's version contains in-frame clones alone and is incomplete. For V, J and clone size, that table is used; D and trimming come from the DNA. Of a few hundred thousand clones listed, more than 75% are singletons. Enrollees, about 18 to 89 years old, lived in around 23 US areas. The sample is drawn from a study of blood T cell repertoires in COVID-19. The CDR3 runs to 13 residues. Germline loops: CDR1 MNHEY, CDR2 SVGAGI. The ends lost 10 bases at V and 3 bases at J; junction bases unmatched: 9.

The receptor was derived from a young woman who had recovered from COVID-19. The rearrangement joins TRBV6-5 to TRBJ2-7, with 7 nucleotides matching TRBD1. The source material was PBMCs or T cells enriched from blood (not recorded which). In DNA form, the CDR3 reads TGTGCCACCCGACAGGGTTTGCGCTACGAGCAGTACTTC. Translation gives CATRQGLRYEQYF.